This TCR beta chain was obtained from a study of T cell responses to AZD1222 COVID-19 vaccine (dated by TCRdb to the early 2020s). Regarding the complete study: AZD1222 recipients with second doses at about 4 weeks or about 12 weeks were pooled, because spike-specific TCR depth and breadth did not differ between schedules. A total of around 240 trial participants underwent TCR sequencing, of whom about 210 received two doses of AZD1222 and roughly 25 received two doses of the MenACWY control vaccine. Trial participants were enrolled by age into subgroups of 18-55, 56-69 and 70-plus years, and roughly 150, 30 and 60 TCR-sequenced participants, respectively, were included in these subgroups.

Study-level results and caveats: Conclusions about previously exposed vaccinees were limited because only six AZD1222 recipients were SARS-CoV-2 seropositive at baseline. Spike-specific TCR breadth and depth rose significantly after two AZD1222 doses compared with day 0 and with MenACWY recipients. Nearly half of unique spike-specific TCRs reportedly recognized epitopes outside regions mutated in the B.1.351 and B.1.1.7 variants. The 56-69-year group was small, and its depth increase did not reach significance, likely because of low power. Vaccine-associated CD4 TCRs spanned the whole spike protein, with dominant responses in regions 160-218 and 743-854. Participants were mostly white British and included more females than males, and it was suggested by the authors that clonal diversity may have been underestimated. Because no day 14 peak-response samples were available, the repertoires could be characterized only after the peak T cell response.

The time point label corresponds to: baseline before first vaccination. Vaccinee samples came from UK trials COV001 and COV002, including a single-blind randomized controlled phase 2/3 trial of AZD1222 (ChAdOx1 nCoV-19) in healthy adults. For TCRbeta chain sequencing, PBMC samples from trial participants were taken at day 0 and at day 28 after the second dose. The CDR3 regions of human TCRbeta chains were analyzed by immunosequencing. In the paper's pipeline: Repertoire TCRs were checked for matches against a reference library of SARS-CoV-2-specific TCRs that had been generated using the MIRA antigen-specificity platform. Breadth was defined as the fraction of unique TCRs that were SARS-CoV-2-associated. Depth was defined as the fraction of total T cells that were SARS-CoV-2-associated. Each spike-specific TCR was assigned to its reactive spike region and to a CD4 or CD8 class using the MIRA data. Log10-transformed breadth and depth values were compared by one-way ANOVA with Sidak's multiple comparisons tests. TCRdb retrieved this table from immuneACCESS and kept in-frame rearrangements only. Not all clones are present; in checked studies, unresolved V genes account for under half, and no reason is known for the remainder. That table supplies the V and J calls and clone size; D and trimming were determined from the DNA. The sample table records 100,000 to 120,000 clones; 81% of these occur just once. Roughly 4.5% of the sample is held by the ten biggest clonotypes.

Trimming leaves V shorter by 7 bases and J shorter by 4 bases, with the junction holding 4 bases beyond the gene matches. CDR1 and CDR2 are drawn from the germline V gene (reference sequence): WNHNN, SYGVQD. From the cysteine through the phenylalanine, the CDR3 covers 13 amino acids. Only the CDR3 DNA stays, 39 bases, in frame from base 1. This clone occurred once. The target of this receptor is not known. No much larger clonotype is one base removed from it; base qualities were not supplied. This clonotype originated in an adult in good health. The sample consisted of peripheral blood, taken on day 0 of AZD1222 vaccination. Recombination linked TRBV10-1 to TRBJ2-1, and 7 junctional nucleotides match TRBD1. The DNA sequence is TGCGCCAGCAAACTACAGGGGTACAATGAGCAGTTCTTC. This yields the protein CASKLQGYNEQFF.